Below are 25 T cell receptor beta chains sequenced from a single sample in a study of CD8+ T cells in alopecia areata. Sequencing used cDNA as its template, made by extracting RNA and reverse transcribing it. Repertoires were generated with immunoSEQ multiplex PCR, while TCRdb's copy carries only in-frame clones and drops some. The sample records 130,000 to 150,000 clones, over 45% being singletons. Sample: CD4+ T cells sorted from blood. Source of these receptors: a human donor with alopecia areata.

This chain links TRBV25-1 with TRBJ1-1, with 8 bases identical to TRBD1. Germline trimming cut 4 bases from V and 5 bases from J; bases unmatched to any gene: 6. This CDR3 has 14 amino acids. Germline V gives CDR1 MGHDK, CDR2 SYGVNS. The chain's CDR3 is CASSVRDRRTEAFF. The DNA of the CDR3 is TGTGCCAGCAGTGTCAGGGACAGGAGGACTGAAGCTTTCTTT.

This clone was seen more than once but under ten times. This sequence joins TRBV5-1 and TRBJ1-5; the D is unclear. The CDR3 contains 13 residues. CDR1 is SGHRS, CDR2 YFSETQ, per germline. V lost 0 bases, J lost 3 bases, and 4 bases lay in between. In nucleotides, the CDR3 is TGCGCCAGCAGCTTGGATGTCAATCAGCCCCAGCATTTT. Translation: CASSLDVNQPQHF.

The V call is TRBV9, the J call TRBJ2-1; D could derive from TRBD1 or TRBD2 (5 bases each). Germline V gene lookup returns CDR1 SGDLS and CDR2 YYNGEE. The ends were cut back, 3 bases at V and 4 bases at J, with 14 bases in the middle. The CDR3 has 15 residues. The CDR3 reads CASSASGTNYNEQFF. The DNA of the CDR3 is TGTGCCAGCAGCGCATCCGGGACGAATTACAATGAGCAGTTCTTC. The full variable domain, in which reference TRBV9 and TRBJ2-1 provide the parts outside the CDR3, is DSGVTQTPKHLITATGQRVTLRCSPRSGDLSVYWYQQSLDQGLQFLIQYYNGEERAKGNILERFSAQQFPDLHSELNLSSLELGDSALYFCASSASGTNYNEQFFGPGTRLTVL.

This clone was seen a few times. The gene calls are TRBV29-1 and TRBJ1-1; TRBD1 aligns across 9 bases. The CDR3 has 14 amino acids. Trimming removed 4 bases from V and 4 bases from J; junction bases left unmatched: 7. The germline gives CDR1 SQVTM, CDR2 ANQGSEA. The CDR3 DNA sequence: TGCAGCGTTGGGGGCCCGGGACAGGGCACTGAAGCTTTCTTT. Its protein product is CSVGGPGQGTEAFF.

The genes are TRBV9 and TRBJ2-2; D gene uncertain. CDR3 length: 13 residues. Trimming pared 3 bases from V and 4 bases from J, leaving 7 bases between. Germline loops: CDR1 SGDLS, CDR2 YYNGEE. CDR3 loop: CASSAQVTGELFF. CDR3 sequence (DNA): TGTGCCAGCAGCGCCCAAGTCACCGGGGAGCTGTTTTTT. Supplemented by reference TRBV9 and TRBJ2-2, the full variable domain reads DSGVTQTPKHLITATGQRVTLRCSPRSGDLSVYWYQQSLDQGLQFLIQYYNGEERAKGNILERFSAQQFPDLHSELNLSSLELGDSALYFCASSAQVTGELFFGEGSRLTVL.

The V call is TRBV4-1, the J call TRBJ2-7; the match to TRBD2 covers 12 bases. CDR1 MGHRA and CDR2 YSYEKL come from the germline V gene. J lost 5 bases, V lost 7 bases, and 9 bases had no gene match. The CDR3 contains 15 residues. The CDR3 sequence: CASNPTSGRTHEQYF. The CDR3 DNA reads as TGCGCCAGCAACCCGACTAGCGGGAGAACCCACGAGCAGTACTTC.

The chain carries TRBV6-5 and TRBJ1-2; perhaps TRBD1 as D (6 bases). CDR1 and CDR2 from the germline V gene are MNHEY and SVGAGI. This CDR3 is built from 13 residues. V lost 2 bases, J lost 4 bases, and 8 bases lay in between. This CDR3 is CASSYGQSYGYTF. For the CDR3, the DNA is TGTGCCAGCAGTTACGGACAGTCCTATGGCTACACCTTC.

The V gene is TRBV28, the J gene TRBJ2-5; D not certain. This CDR3 is 16 amino acids long. The V end lost 3 bases, the J end lost 2 bases, and 16 bases lay between the germline ends. The germline V gene encodes CDR1 MDHEN and CDR2 SYDVKM. The CDR3 spells CASSLSFPGHQETQYF. The CDR3 DNA sequence: TGTGCCAGCAGTTTGTCTTTTCCGGGCCATCAAGAGACCCAGTACTTC.

The chain uses TRBV7-2 and TRBJ2-1; 11 positions agree with TRBD2. Germline trimming cut 2 bases from V and 8 bases from J; bases unmatched to any gene: 11. Germline CDR1 and CDR2: SGHTA and FQGNSA. This CDR3 spans 17 amino acids. For the CDR3, the DNA is TGTGCCAGCAGCTTACTGACTTTAGCGGGAGGGCCCGATGAGCAGTTCTTC. Translation gives CASSLLTLAGGPDEQFF.

This clone has a handful of counts. The V and J genes are TRBV5-1 and TRBJ2-2; the D is unclear. This CDR3 has 16 amino acids. CDR1 is SGHRS, CDR2 YFSETQ, per germline. Trimming removed 4 bases from V and 5 bases from J, with 18 bases in between. The CDR3 protein is CASSPGRGDGTGELFF. In DNA form, the CDR3 reads TGCGCCAGCAGCCCAGGTCGTGGGGATGGTACCGGGGAGCTGTTTTTT.

This clone was detected only a few times. The chain joins TRBV7-9 to TRBJ1-2, with D hard to call. V lost 8 bases, J lost 8 bases, and 9 bases lay in between. The CDR3 has 10 residues. Germline V gives CDR1 SEHNR, CDR2 FQNEAQ (reference sequence). The CDR3: CASVGPGYTF. CDR3 DNA: TGTGCCAGCGTGGGTCCGGGCTACACCTTC.

This clone was detected a few times. This chain joins TRBV18 and TRBJ2-3; possibly TRBD1 for D (5 bases). V was cut by 0 bases and J by 11 bases, with 9 bases left in between. The CDR3 has 12 amino acids. Germline CDR1 reads KGHSH; CDR2 reads LQKENI. The CDR3 protein is CASSPPGQGQYF. CDR3 nucleotides: TGTGCCAGCTCACCACCCGGACAAGGGCAGTATTTT.

Turning to this clone: Other DNA sequences of this sample code for an identical CDR3. The chain employs TRBV4-1 and TRBJ2-2; no clear D. Trimming removed 4 bases from V and 5 bases from J, with 5 bases in between. The CDR3 extends over 12 amino acids. Germline V gene data show CDR1 as MGHRA and CDR2 as YSYEKL. The CDR3: CASSPRTGELFF. DNA for the CDR3: TGCGCCAGCAGCCCCCGGACCGGGGAGCTGTTTTTT.

A single count supports this clone. The V call is TRBV4-2, the J call TRBJ2-1, with a possible D match to TRBD1 (5 bases). The CDR3 contains 15 residues. Germline lookup yields CDR1 LGHNA and CDR2 YNFKEQ. V was clipped by 5 bases and J by 0 bases, with 11 bases between them. CDR3 sequence reads: CASSSQGPSYNEQFF. The CDR3 DNA is TGTGCCAGCAGCTCTCAGGGCCCCTCCTACAATGAGCAGTTCTTC.

The chain recombines TRBV29-1 with TRBJ2-1, with TRBD1 identical over 8 bases. The junction had 5 bases not matched to a gene; V was cut back by 6 bases and J by 4 bases. This CDR3 has 13 amino acids. The germline gives CDR1 SQVTM, CDR2 ANQGSEA. In DNA form, the CDR3 reads TGCAGCGTGGTAGGACAGGGATACAATGAGCAGTTCTTC. Protein: CSVVGQGYNEQFF.

This clone was found a few times. V and J are TRBV7-9 and TRBJ2-1, with 7 positions matching TRBD2. With 1 base clipped from V and 5 bases from J, the junction kept 5 bases outside the gene matches. From germline, CDR1 is SEHNR and CDR2 FQNEAQ (reference sequence). This CDR3 region has 15 residues. The CDR3 loop is CASSLGAGVNNEQFF. The CDR3 DNA reads TGTGCCAGCAGCTTAGGGGCGGGAGTGAACAATGAGCAGTTCTTC.

The chain employs TRBV2 and TRBJ1-2, with a tentative D call TRBD1 (5 bases). The CDR3 extends over 13 amino acids. CDR1 and CDR2 from the germline V gene are SNHLY and FYNNEI. The germline V and J ends were trimmed by 6 bases and 2 bases, with 10 bases remaining between them. As DNA, the CDR3 is TGTGCCAGCAGAGGGACGGTGAACTATGGCTACACCTTC. Encoded protein: CASRGTVNYGYTF.

This clone has just a few counts. J is TRBJ2-1 and V is TRBV7-9, with TRBD1 identical over 7 bases. The germline gives CDR1 SEHNR, CDR2 FQNEAQ (reference sequence). Germline trimming cut 11 bases from V and 5 bases from J; bases unmatched to any gene: 6. CDR3 length equals 12 residues. In DNA, the CDR3 is TGTGCCGGAAGGGGGCTCGACAATGAGCAGTTCTTC. Its translation is CAGRGLDNEQFF. Looking up the rest from reference TRBV7-9 and TRBJ2-1 gives the full variable domain: DTGVSQNPRHKITKRGQNVTFRCDPISEHNRLYWYRQTLGQGPEFLTYFQNEAQLEKSRLLSDRFSAERPKGSFSTLEIQRTEQGDSAMYLCAGRGLDNEQFFGPGTRLTVL.

J is TRBJ2-3 and V is TRBV29-1; the D is unclear. Germline V CDR1 and CDR2: SQVTM, ANQGSEA. The CDR3 runs to 14 residues. V was shortened by 6 bases and J by 4 bases, with 17 bases between the two germline ends. The CDR3, as DNA: TGCAGCGTGAAGACCCCTCCCGGGTCAGATACGCAGTATTTT. Translation gives CSVKTPPGSDTQYF.

This clone was seen more than once but under ten times. The rearrangement joins TRBV29-1 to TRBJ1-1; weak D call: TRBD1 (5 bases). This CDR3 is 13 amino acids long. Germline lookup yields CDR1 SQVTM and CDR2 ANQGSEA. The CDR3, as DNA: TGCACCTCGACCGGGACCTCGGTCACTGAAGCTTTCTTT. Residues: CTSTGTSVTEAFF. Based on the CDR3 plus reference TRBV29-1 and TRBJ1-1, the full variable domain is SAVISQKPSRDICQRGTSLTIQCQVDSQVTMMFWYRQQPGQSLTLIATANQGSEATYESGFVIDKFPISRPNLTFSTLTVSNMSPEDSSIYLCTSTGTSVTEAFFGQGTRLTVV.

The V call is TRBV6-5, the J call TRBJ2-1; 7 bases are shared with TRBD1. The CDR3 spans 15 residues. The junction had 6 bases not matched to a gene; V was cut back by 1 base and J by 6 bases. CDR1 and CDR2 from the germline V gene are MNHEY and SVGAGI. The CDR3 nucleotides read TGTGCCAGCAGTTACTTCTCGACAGGGCCCAATGAGCAGTTCTTC. Residues: CASSYFSTGPNEQFF.

The chain joins TRBV27 to TRBJ2-3; D gene unclear. Germline loops: CDR1 MNHEY, CDR2 SMNVEV (reference sequence). There are 15 residues in the CDR3. V was pared by 4 bases and J by 0 bases, with 11 bases between. CDR3 residues: CASSSPSGSTDTQYF. The CDR3 coding sequence is TGTGCCAGCAGTTCCCCTTCCGGTAGCACAGATACGCAGTATTTT.

The chain uses TRBV7-8 and TRBJ2-5, with unresolved D. V lost 1 base, J lost 3 bases, and 6 bases lay in between. The CDR3 spans 13 residues. The germline V gene has CDR1 SGHVS and CDR2 FQNEAQ. CDR3 sequence (DNA): TGTGCCAGCAGCTTAGGGATTAAAGAGACCCAGTACTTC. It yields the protein CASSLGIKETQYF. The full variable domain, with the rest looked up from reference TRBV7-8 and TRBJ2-5, is GAGVSQSPRYKVAKRGQDVALRCDPISGHVSLFWYQQALGQGPEFLTYFQNEAQLDKSGLPSDRFFAERPEGSVSTLKIQRTQQEDSAVYLCASSLGIKETQYFGPGTRLLVL.

This clone was found a few times. The V call is TRBV19, the J call TRBJ2-7; no firm D call. Trimming stripped 0 bases from V and 4 bases from J, with 16 bases between. The length of the CDR3 is 16 residues. Germline loops: CDR1 LNHDA, CDR2 SQIVND (reference sequence). CDR3 nucleotide sequence: TGTGCCAGTAGTATAGAAAGGACGGCCACCGATTACGAGCAGTACTTC. Encoded protein: CASSIERTATDYEQYF.

This chain joins TRBV5-6 and TRBJ1-2; 7 nucleotides line up with TRBD1. This CDR3 has 11 residues. The V gene end was trimmed by 6 bases and the J gene end by 4 bases; junction bases not matched to a gene: 0. Germline values: CDR1 SGHDT, CDR2 YYEEEE. CDR3 sequence reads: CASNRGYGYTF. In DNA, the CDR3 is TGTGCCAGCAACAGGGGCTATGGCTACACCTTC.